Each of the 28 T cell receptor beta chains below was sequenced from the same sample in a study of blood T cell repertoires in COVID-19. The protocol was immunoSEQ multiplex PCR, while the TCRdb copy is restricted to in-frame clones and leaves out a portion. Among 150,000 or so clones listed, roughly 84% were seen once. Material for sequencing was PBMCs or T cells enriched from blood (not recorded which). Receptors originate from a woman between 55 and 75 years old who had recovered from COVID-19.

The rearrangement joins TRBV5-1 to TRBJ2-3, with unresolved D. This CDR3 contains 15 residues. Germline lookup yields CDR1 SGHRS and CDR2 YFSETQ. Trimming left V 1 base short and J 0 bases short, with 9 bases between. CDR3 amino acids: CASSLLESSTDTQYF. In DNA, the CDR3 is TGCGCCAGCAGCTTGCTGGAGAGTAGCACAGATACGCAGTATTTT.

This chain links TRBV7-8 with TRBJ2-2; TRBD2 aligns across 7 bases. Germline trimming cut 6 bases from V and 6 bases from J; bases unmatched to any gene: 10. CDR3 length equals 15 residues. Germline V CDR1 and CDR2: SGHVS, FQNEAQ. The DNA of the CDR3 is TGTGCCAGCAGGAAACTAGCGAGGTCCTCCGGGGAGCTGTTTTTT. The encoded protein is CASRKLARSSGELFF.

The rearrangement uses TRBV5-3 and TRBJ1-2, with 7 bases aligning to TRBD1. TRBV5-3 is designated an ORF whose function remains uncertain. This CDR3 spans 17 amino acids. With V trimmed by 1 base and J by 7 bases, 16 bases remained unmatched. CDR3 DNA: TGTGCCAGAAGCTTGAGCTCGCGTCGGAACAGGGGAAGTGGCTACACCTTC. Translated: CARSLSSRRNRGSGYTF.

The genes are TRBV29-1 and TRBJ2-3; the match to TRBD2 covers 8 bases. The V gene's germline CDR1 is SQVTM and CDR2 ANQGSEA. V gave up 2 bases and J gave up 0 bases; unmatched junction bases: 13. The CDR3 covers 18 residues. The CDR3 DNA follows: TGCAGCGTTGAAAGGGGTGGAAGAACTAGCGGTAGCACAGATACGCAGTATTTT. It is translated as CSVERGGRTSGSTDTQYF.

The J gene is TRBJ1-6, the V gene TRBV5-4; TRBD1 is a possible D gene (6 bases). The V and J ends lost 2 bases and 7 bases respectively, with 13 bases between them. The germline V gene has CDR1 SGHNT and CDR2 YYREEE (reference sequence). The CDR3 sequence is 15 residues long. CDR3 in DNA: TGTGCCAGCAGCTTACAGGGTCAGAAGAATTCACCCCTCCACTTT. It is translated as CASSLQGQKNSPLHF.

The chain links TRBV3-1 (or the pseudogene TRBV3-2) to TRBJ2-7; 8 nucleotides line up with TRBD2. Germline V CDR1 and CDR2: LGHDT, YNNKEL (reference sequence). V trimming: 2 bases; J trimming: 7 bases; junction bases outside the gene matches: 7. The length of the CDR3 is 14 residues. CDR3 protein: CASSQLAGGSEQYF. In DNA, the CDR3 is TGTGCCAGCAGCCAATTGGCGGGAGGTTCAGAGCAGTACTTC.

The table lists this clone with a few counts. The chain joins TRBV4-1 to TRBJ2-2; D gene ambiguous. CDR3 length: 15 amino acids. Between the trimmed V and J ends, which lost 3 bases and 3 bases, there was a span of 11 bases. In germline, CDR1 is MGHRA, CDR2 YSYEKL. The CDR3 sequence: CASSQPETHTGELFF. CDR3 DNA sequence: TGCGCCAGCAGCCAGCCAGAGACACACACCGGGGAGCTGTTTTTT.

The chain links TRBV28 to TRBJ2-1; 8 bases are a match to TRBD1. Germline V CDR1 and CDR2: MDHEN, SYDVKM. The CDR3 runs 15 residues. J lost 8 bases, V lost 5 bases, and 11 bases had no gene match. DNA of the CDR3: TGTGCCAGCAGTAAAGGGGACAGGCTAGAAGATGAGCAGTTCTTC. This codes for CASSKGDRLEDEQFF.

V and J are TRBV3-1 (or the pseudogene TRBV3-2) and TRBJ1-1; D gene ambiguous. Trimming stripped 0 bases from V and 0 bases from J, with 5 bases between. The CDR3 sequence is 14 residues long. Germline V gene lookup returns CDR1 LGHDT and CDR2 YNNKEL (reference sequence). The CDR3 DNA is TGTGCCAGCAGCCAAGAATCCATGAACACTGAAGCTTTCTTT. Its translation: CASSQESMNTEAFF.

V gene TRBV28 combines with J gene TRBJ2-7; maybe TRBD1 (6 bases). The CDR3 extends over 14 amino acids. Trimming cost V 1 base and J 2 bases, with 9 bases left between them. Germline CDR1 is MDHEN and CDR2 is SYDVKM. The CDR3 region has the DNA TGTGCCAGCAGTTTATACAGGGCGACCTACGAGCAGTACTTC. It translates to CASSLYRATYEQYF.

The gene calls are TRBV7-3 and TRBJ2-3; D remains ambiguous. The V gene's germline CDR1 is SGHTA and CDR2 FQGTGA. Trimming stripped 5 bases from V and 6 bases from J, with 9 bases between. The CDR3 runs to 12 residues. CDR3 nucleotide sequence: TGTGCCAGCAGCGCCTACGGGGATACGCAGTATTTT. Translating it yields CASSAYGDTQYF.

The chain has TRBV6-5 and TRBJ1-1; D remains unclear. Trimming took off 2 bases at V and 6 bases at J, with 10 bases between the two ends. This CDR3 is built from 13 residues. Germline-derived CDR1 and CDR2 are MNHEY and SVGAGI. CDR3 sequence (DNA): TGTGCCAGCAGTTACGGGGAGTTATCTGAAGCTTTCTTT. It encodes CASSYGELSEAFF.

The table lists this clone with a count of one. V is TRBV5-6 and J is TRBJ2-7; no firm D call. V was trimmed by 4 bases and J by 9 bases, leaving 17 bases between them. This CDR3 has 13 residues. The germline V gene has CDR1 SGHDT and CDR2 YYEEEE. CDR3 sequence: CASSLTSGAVQYF. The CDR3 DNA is TGTGCCAGCAGCCTAACGAGTGGAGCCGTGCAGTACTTC.

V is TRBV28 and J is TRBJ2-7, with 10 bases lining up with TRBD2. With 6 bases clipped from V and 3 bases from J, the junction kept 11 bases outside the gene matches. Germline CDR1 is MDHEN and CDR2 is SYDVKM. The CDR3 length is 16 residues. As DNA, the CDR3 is TGTGCCAGCAGCCCGACCGGGGCTAGCGGGGGCTACGAGCAGTACTTC. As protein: CASSPTGASGGYEQYF.

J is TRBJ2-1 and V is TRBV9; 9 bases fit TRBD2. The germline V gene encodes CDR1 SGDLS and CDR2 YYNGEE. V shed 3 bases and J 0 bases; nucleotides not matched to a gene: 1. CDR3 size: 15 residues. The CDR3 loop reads CASSGSGGSYNEQFF. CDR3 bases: TGTGCCAGCAGCGGTAGCGGGGGCTCCTACAATGAGCAGTTCTTC.

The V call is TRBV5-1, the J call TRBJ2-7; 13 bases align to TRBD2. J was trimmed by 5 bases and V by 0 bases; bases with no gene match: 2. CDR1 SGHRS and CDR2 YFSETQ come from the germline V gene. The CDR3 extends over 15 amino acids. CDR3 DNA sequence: TGCGCCAGCAGCTTGGTAGGGACTAGCGGGGACGAGCAGTACTTC. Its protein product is CASSLVGTSGDEQYF.

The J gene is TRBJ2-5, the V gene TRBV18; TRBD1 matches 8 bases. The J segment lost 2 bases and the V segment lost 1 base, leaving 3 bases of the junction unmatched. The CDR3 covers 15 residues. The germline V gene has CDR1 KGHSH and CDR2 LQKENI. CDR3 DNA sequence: TGTGCCAGCTCACCACGTTGGACAGGGCAAGAGACCCAGTACTTC. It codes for CASSPRWTGQETQYF.

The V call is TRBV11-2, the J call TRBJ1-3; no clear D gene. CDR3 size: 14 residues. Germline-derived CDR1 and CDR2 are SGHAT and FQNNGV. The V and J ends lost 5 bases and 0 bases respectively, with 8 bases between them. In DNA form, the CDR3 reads TGTGCCAGCAGCGGACTCCGCTCTGGAAACACCATATATTTT. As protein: CASSGLRSGNTIYF.

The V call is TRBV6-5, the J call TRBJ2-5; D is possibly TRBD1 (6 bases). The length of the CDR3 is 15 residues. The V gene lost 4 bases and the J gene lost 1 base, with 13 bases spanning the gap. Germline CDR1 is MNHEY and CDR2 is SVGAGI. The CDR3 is CASSWLQGPQETQYF. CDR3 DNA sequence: TGTGCCAGCAGTTGGCTCCAGGGGCCCCAAGAGACCCAGTACTTC.

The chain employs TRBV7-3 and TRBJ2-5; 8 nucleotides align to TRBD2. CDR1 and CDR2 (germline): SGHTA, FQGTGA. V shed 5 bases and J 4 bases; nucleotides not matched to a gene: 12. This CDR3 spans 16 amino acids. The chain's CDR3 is CASSPLGSGGSETQYF. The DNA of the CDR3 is TGTGCCAGCAGCCCCCTGGGGAGCGGGGGCTCAGAGACCCAGTACTTC.

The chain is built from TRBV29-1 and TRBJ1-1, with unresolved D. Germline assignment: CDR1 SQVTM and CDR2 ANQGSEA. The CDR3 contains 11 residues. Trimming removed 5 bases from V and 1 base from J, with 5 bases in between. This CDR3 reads CSVTENTEAFF. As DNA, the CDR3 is TGCAGCGTTACAGAGAACACTGAAGCTTTCTTT.

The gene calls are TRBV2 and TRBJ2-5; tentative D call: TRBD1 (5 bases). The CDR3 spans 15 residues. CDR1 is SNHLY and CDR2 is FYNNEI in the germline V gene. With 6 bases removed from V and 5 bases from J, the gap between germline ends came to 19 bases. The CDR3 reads CASRGQGLLFETQYF. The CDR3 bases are TGTGCCAGCAGGGGGCAGGGTTTATTGTTTGAGACCCAGTACTTC. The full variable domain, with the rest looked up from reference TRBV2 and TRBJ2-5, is EPEVTQTPSHQVTQMGQEVILRCVPISNHLYFYWYRQILGQKVEFLVSFYNNEISEKSEIFDDQFSVERPDGSNFTLKIRSTKLEDSAMYFCASRGQGLLFETQYFGPGTRLLVL.

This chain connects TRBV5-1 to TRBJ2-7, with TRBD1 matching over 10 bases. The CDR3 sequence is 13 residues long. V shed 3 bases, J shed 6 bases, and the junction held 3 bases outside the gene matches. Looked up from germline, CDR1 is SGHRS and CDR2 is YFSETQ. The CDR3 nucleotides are TGCGCCAGCAGCTCGACAGGGGGCGGCGAGCAGTACTTC. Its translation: CASSSTGGGEQYF.

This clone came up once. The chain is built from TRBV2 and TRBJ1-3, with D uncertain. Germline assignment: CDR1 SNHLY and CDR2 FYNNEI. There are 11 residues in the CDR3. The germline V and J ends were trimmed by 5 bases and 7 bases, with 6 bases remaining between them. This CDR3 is CASSSGNTIYF. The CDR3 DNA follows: TGTGCCAGCAGTTCGGGGAACACCATATATTTT.

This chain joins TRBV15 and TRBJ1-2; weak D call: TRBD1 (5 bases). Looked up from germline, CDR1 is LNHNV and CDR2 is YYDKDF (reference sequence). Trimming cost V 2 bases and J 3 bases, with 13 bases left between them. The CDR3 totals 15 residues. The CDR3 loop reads CATSRNRREDYGYTF. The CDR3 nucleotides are TGTGCCACCAGCAGAAACAGGCGGGAGGACTATGGCTACACCTTC. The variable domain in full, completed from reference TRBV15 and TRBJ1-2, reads DAMVIQNPRYQVTQFGKPVTLSCSQTLNHNVMYWYQQKSSQAPKLLFHYYDKDFNNEADTPDNFQSRRPNTSFCFLDIRSPGLGDTAMYLCATSRNRREDYGYTFGSGTRLTVV.

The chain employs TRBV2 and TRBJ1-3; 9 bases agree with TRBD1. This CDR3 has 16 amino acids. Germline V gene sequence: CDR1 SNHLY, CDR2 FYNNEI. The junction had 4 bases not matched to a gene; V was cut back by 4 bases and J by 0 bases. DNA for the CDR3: TGTGCCAGCAGTGTGGGACAGGGTCTCTCTGGAAACACCATATATTTT. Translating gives CASSVGQGLSGNTIYF.

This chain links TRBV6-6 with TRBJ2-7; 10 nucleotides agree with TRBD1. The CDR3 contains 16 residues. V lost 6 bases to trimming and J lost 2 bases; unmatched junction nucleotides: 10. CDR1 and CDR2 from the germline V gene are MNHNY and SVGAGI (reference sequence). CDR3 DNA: TGTGCCAGCAGGGACCGGGACAGGGGCCGGCCCTACGAGCAGTACTTC. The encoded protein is CASRDRDRGRPYEQYF.

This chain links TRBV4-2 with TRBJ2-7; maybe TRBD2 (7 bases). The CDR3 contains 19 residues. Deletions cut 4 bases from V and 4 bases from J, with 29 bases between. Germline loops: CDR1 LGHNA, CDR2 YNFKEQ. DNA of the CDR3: TGTGCCAGCAGCCCATCCCCCTTCTTCGGAGCGGGACATGGGTACGAGCAGTACTTC. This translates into CASSPSPFFGAGHGYEQYF.